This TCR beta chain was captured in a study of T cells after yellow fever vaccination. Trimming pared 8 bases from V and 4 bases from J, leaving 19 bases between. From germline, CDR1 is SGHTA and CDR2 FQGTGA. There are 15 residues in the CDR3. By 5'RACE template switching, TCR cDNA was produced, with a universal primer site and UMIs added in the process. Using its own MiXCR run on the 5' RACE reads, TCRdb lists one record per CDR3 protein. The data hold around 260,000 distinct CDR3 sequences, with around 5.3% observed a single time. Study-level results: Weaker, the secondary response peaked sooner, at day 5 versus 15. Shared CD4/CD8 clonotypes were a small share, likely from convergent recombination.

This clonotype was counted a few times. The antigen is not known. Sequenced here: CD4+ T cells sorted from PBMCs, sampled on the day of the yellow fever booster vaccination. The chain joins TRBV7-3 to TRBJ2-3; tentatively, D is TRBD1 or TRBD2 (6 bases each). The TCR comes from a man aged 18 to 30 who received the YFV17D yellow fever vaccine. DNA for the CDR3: TGTGCCAGCTCCAAAGGGGGGCGGTTATCAGATACGCAGTATTTT. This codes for CASSKGGRLSDTQYF.